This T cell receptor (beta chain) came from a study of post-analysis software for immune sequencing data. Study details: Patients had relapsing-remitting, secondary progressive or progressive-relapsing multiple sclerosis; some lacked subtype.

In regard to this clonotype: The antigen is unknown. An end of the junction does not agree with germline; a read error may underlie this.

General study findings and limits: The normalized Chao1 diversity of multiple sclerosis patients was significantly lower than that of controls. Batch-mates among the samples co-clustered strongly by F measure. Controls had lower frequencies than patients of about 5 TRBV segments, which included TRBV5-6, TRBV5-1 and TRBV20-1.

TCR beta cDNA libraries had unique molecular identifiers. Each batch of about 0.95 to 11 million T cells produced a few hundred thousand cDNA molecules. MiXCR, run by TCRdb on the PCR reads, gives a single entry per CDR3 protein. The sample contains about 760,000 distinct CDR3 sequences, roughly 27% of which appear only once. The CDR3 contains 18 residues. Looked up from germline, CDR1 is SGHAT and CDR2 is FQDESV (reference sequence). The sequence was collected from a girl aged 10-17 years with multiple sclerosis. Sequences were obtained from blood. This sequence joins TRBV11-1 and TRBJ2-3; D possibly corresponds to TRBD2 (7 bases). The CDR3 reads CANSSRGTGGVSPDTQYF. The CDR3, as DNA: TGTGCCAACAGCTCCCGGGGTACGGGGGGCGTAAGCCCAGATACGCAGTATTTT.